The present entry profiles one T cell receptor (beta chain) with its context. No cognate antigen has been identified for it. Per-nucleotide qualities are absent, and no much larger clonotype sits a single base away. The CDR1 and CDR2 encoded by the germline V gene are SNHLY and FYNNEI. From the cysteine up to the phenylalanine, the CDR3 has a length of 14 residues. The entry retains the CDR3 DNA only, 42 bases that are in frame from base 1. V is reduced by 6 bases and J by 0 bases, leaving a spacing of 9 bases between them. In light of the paper, this sample's time point label describes: pre-sensitization, week 0. Explained via the paper, the treatment or condition label denotes: therapeutic diphenylcyclopropenone sensitization with weekly scalp DPC. At every patch-test visit, the blood draw took place before the patch test was put on. Eligible patients were aged 18 to 70, diagnosed with alopecia, deemed suitable for DPC therapy, and excluded if pregnant. Total RNA was isolated from unfractionated whole blood collected in Tempus Blood RNA tubes.

Library prep was done by RACE. Sequenced on a NextSeq 500. Library preparation attached unique molecular identifiers to individual cDNA molecules for quantitative, reproducible TCR counting. From each blood RNA sample, both TCR alpha and TCR beta chains were sequenced. The authors' pipeline ran thus. A median of about 87,000 TCRs per sample was observed, with a range of 23,224 to 690,600. The Decombinator software suite was used to annotate V, J and CDR3 in the TCR reads. Every sample was subsampled to the same number of TCRs (28,000) for the PS versus PT1 abundance plots. Expanded TCRs were defined as absent before sensitization and observed at least eight times at the 2-week time point. TCRdb reworked the public reads: Q25 trimming with fastp, MiXCR clone assembly, productive beta chains retained. Under each unique CDR3 protein, matching rows form one entry showing the most common genes and DNA. TCRdb, rather than the study authors, made the V and J calls. This sample is represented by 150,000 to 200,000 distinct CDR3 sequences; nearly 30% of them were singletons. The ten largest clonotypes hold under 3% of the sample.

The data belong to a study of human T cells and chemical hapten exposure listed by TCRdb under 2021. About the full investigation: For sensitization, 2% DPC in acetone was applied to a roughly 2 cm by roughly 2 cm area of upper inner arm skin. Weekly therapeutic DPC doses were additionally applied to the scalp of patients throughout the roughly 23-week study period. Patch testing was done on the upper back using Finn chambers containing 0.01% DPC, and results were scored after 6 days according to International Contact Dermatitis Research Group standards. Alopecia areata with under or over 50% scalp involvement, alopecia totalis and alopecia universalis were represented in the patient cohort, which was mostly female. Libraries were combined into a pool for sequencing, and differences in TCR yield between samples came mainly from small differences in library volumes within the pool. In alopecia patients, the study followed how the peripheral blood TCR repertoire changed in vivo over primary and secondary sensitization to diphenylcyclopropenone (DPC), a hapten. Blood samples were taken from patients before sensitization (week 0) and at 2, 6 and about 24 weeks after DPC sensitization. For TCR sequencing, blood came from 25 to 35 alopecia patients at anywhere from one to four time points (pre-sensitization, 2, 6 and 24 weeks). Study-wide findings and limitations: Repeated subsampling changed both the strength of the expansion versus patch-test correlation and the threshold at which that correlation became significant. The number of TCRs above 1 in 1000 frequency did not change with DPC sensitization; there was no evidence of global repertoire structure alterations. A positive correlation was found between the number of PT1 expanded TCRs and patch test score, with significance reached at thresholds 8, 16 and 32 but not 4. Compared with pre-sensitization or healthy control sets, expanded TCRs formed significantly more large CDR3 similarity clusters, which is consistent with antigen-driven responses. Alopecia, a presumed autoimmune disease, was present in all patients, so the immune response of the patients might differ from that of healthy individuals.

Sequenced material: whole blood, taken in connection with sensitization to the hapten diphenylcyclopropenone (DPC). The rearranged chain carries TRBV2 and TRBJ1-5; the D gene is perhaps TRBD1, on 6 matching bases. The receptor's source is a woman aged 30 to 39 with alopecia areata. Some clones in this sample may be carry-over from other donors' samples. The nucleotide sequence is given as TGTGCCAGCAGAACAGGGAATAGCAATCAGCCCCAGCATTTT. It translates as CASRTGNSNQPQHF. The variable domain in full, with residues beyond the CDR3 obtained from the reference TRBV2 and TRBJ1-5 genes, is EPEVTQTPSHQVTQMGQEVILRCVPISNHLYFYWYRQILGQKVEFLVSFYNNEISEKSEIFDDQFSVERPDGSNFTLKIRSTKLEDSAMYFCASRTGNSNQPQHFGDGTRLSIL.